These 24 T cell receptor beta chains originate from one sample sequenced in a study of CD4 T cells in relation to SARS-CoV-2 and coronaviruses (dated by TCRdb to the early 2020s). The method was the immunoSEQ multiplex PCR assay. In its TCRdb copy, this immuneACCESS table keeps in-frame sequences only and misses some clones. Where compared with another copy, unresolved V genes explain less than half of these, and the others have no known cause. This sample is represented by 20,000 to 25,000 clones; approximately 80% of them were singletons. Clones ranked in the top ten supply about a fifth of the sample. CD4+ T cells from unexposed donors were collected before the COVID-19 pandemic (2011-2018). The EasySep CD4+ T cell isolation kit was used to isolate CD4+ T cells once the cultures had run for roughly 11 days. No antigen has been identified for these receptors. Sequenced material: CD4+ T cells from PBMCs, cultured in vitro. These receptors were obtained from a human donor in good health.

This chain joins TRBV20-1 and TRBJ2-7; TRBD2 aligns across 10 bases. J gave up 4 bases and V 6 bases, and 0 bases lay outside the gene matches. Per germline, CDR1 DFQATT and CDR2 SNEGSKA (reference sequence). This CDR3 region has 11 residues. The DNA of the CDR3 is TGCAGTGCAGCGGGAGGGTACGAGCAGTACTTC. Protein: CSAAGGYEQYF.

This clone showed up just a few times. The chain employs TRBV10-1 and TRBJ2-7; D is unresolved. Germline V gene sequence: CDR1 WNHNN, CDR2 SYGVQD (reference sequence). This CDR3 is 13 amino acids long. V was pared by 0 bases and J by 3 bases, with 6 bases between. DNA for the CDR3: TGCGCCAGCAGTGAGTCGAACCTCTACGAGCAGTACTTC. This gives the protein CASSESNLYEQYF.

This clone was picked up a small number of times. The V call is TRBV10-2, the J call TRBJ1-5, with 9 bases fitting TRBD1. Germline V gene sequence: CDR1 WSHSY, CDR2 SAAADI. J gave up 4 bases and V 5 bases, and 9 bases lay outside the gene matches. The CDR3 is 16 amino acids. The CDR3 loop reads CASSRQGQGSNQPQHF. As DNA, the CDR3 is TGCGCCAGCAGTCGACAGGGACAGGGCTCTAATCAGCCCCAGCATTTT.

This clone occurred a few times. J is TRBJ2-7 and V is TRBV5-4; no reliable D call. Per the germline V gene, CDR1 is SGHNT and CDR2 is YYREEE (reference sequence). V shed 4 bases and J shed 5 bases, with 13 bases lying between them. CDR3 size: 13 residues. CDR3 sequence reads: CASSAVGSNEQYF. The CDR3, as DNA: TGTGCCAGCAGCGCTGTGGGGTCCAACGAGCAGTACTTC.

This clone appeared a few times. This chain joins TRBV6-2 or TRBV6-3 and TRBJ2-7, with D possibly being TRBD2 (7 bases). This CDR3 comprises 14 residues. Germline V lookup: CDR1 MNHEY, CDR2 SVGEGT. V was trimmed by 6 bases and J by 5 bases, leaving 17 bases between them. The DNA for the CDR3 is TGTGCCAGCAGCTCGGTCCCGGGGGGCGACGAGCAGTACTTC. Translation gives CASSSVPGGDEQYF.

To note about this clone: A read error may produce the germline difference seen at one junction end. The chain uses TRBV6-6 and TRBJ2-1, with D possibly TRBD2 on 6 matching bases. The CDR3 covers 15 residues. Germline loops: CDR1 MNHNY, CDR2 SVGAGI (reference sequence). In DNA, the CDR3 is TGTGCCAGCAGTTACTCCCCGGAGGGTTCCAATGAGCAATTCTTC. Protein: CASSYSPEGSNEQFF.

The chain uses TRBV5-1 and TRBJ2-5; TRBD1 or TRBD2 may be the D gene (5 bases each). V gave up 5 bases and J gave up 5 bases, with 10 bases separating them. The CDR3 is 12 residues long. Germline loops: CDR1 SGHRS, CDR2 YFSETQ. The CDR3 DNA reads TGCGCCAGCAGGACGGGGACGGAGACCCAGTACTTC. Residues: CASRTGTETQYF.

V and J are TRBV30 and TRBJ2-2; D is unresolved. The CDR3 extends over 13 amino acids. The ends were cut back, 4 bases at V and 1 base at J, with 7 bases in the middle. Per germline, CDR1 GTSNPN and CDR2 SVGIG (reference sequence). CDR3 sequence: CAWTTRNTGELFF. The CDR3 DNA reads as TGTGCCTGGACTACCAGGAACACCGGGGAGCTGTTTTTT.

The V call is TRBV7-8, the J call TRBJ1-2; 9 bases agree with TRBD1. With 1 base clipped from V and 2 bases from J, the junction kept 5 bases outside the gene matches. Germline CDR1 and CDR2: SGHVS and FQNEAQ. The CDR3 has 16 residues. The CDR3, as DNA: TGTGCCAGCAGCTTAGGGGGGGGACAGGGAAACTATGGCTACACCTTC. Protein sequence: CASSLGGGQGNYGYTF.

V gene TRBV4-3 combines with J gene TRBJ2-7; 7 bases agree with TRBD2. Germline assignment: CDR1 LGHNA and CDR2 YSLEER. The CDR3 has 15 residues. Trimming cost V 2 bases and J 2 bases; bases outside gene matches: 6. CDR3 nucleotide sequence: TGCGCCAGCAGCCAACAACAAAGCGGGACCTACGAGCAGTACTTC. Its translation is CASSQQQSGTYEQYF.

The genes are TRBV13 and TRBJ2-7; 13 bases line up with TRBD2. J lost 7 bases, V lost 3 bases, and 6 bases had no gene match. The CDR3 has 15 amino acids. Germline V gives CDR1 PRHDT, CDR2 FYEKMQ (reference sequence). The CDR3 coding sequence is TGTGCCAGCAGCTTGGGACTAGCGGGAAGTTTGGAGCAGTACTTC. Encoded protein: CASSLGLAGSLEQYF. Using reference TRBV13 and TRBJ2-7 for the parts outside the CDR3, the full variable domain is AAGVIQSPRHLIKEKRETATLKCYPIPRHDTVYWYQQGPGQDPQFLISFYEKMQSDKGSIPDRFSAQQFSDYHSELNMSSLELGDSALYFCASSLGLAGSLEQYFGPGTRLTVT.

The rearrangement links TRBV7-9 to TRBJ2-7; D ambiguous. Trimming stripped 5 bases from V and 3 bases from J, with 11 bases between. The CDR3 sequence is 13 residues long. CDR1 is SEHNR and CDR2 is FQNEAQ in the germline V gene (reference sequence). The CDR3 DNA is TGTGCCAGCAGCCAACCTCAGATCTACGAGCAGTACTTC. Translation gives CASSQPQIYEQYF.

The CDR3 loop reads CASSDLSGRKADTQYF. Here the CDR3 DNA reads TGTGCCAGCAGTGACCTTAGCGGGAGGAAGGCAGATACGCAGTATTTT. This chain connects TRBV6-1 to TRBJ2-3; 10 positions match TRBD2. With V trimmed by 3 bases and J by 4 bases, 7 bases remained unmatched. The CDR3 spans 16 residues. CDR1 MNHNS and CDR2 SASEGT come from the germline V gene.

This chain joins TRBV3-1 (or the pseudogene TRBV3-2) and TRBJ2-1, with TRBD2 matching 10 bases. Germline V gives CDR1 LGHDT, CDR2 YNNKEL (reference sequence). The CDR3 contains 18 residues. V shed 3 bases, J shed 3 bases, and the junction held 11 bases outside the gene matches. The CDR3 region is CASSQPGAGGPDYNEQFF. As DNA, the CDR3 is TGTGCCAGCAGCCAGCCAGGAGCGGGGGGGCCGGACTACAATGAGCAGTTCTTC.

The genes are TRBV5-6 and TRBJ2-5; 12 bases map to TRBD2. This CDR3 contains 18 residues. CDR1 and CDR2 from the germline V gene are SGHDT and YYEEEE. V lost 0 bases to trimming and J lost 4 bases; unmatched junction nucleotides: 10. CDR3 sequence: CASSLVRLAGEVGETQYF. CDR3 bases: TGTGCCAGCAGCTTGGTCCGACTAGCGGGAGAGGTAGGAGAGACCCAGTACTTC.

Of note for this clone: Given the absence of the conserved phenylalanine or tryptophan at the CDR3 end, a read error is likely. The DNA is omitted, as the CDR3 cannot be located on it reliably, and the CDR3 follows TCRdb's listing. The chain joins TRBV5-6 to TRBJ1-4. With termini counted, the CDR3 has 9 amino acids. The germline CDR1 and CDR2 sequences are SGHDT and YYEEEE. The CDR3: CASSRWSAG.

The rearrangement links TRBV5-6 to TRBJ1-1; no definite D call. CDR1 SGHDT and CDR2 YYEEEE come from the germline V gene. This CDR3 has 11 amino acids. Trimming removed 1 base at V and 5 bases at J, with 3 bases between. DNA of the CDR3: TGTGCCAGCAGCTTGTGGACTGAAGCTTTCTTT. It yields the protein CASSLWTEAFF.

The CDR3 reads CASSQWPNTEAFF. The CDR3, as DNA: TGTGCCAGCAGTCAGTGGCCCAACACTGAAGCTTTCTTT. The rearrangement joins TRBV6-5 to TRBJ1-1; D unclear. CDR1 and CDR2 (germline): MNHEY, SVGAGI. The CDR3 is 13 residues long. Trimming took 5 bases from V and 2 from J, leaving 9 bases between them.

J is TRBJ2-2 and V is TRBV5-1, with TRBD1 as a possible D gene (6 bases). Germline V gene sequence: CDR1 SGHRS, CDR2 YFSETQ. Trimming took 0 bases from V and 6 from J, leaving 12 bases between them. This CDR3 contains 15 residues. Here the CDR3 reads CASSLGGHRAGELFF. The DNA for the CDR3 is TGCGCCAGCAGCTTGGGGGGTCACAGGGCCGGGGAGCTGTTTTTT.

This clone has just one count. The V gene is TRBV4-3, the J gene TRBJ1-1, with D tentatively TRBD1 (6 bases). V was clipped by 1 base and J by 5 bases, with 17 bases between them. Germline CDR1 and CDR2: LGHNA and YSLEER. The CDR3 runs to 16 residues. This CDR3 reads CASSQAPQQGGTEAFF. The DNA of the CDR3 is TGCGCCAGCAGCCAAGCCCCCCAACAGGGCGGGACTGAAGCTTTCTTT.

This clone was seen more than once but under ten times. The DNA for the CDR3 is TGTGCCAGCAGCTTAGGCTTGGGGAATGAAAAACTGTTTTTT. Protein: CASSLGLGNEKLFF. The chain couples TRBV7-9 to TRBJ1-4; D unclear. Germline loops: CDR1 SEHNR, CDR2 FQNEAQ (reference sequence). The V end was cut by 1 base, the J end by 5 bases, with 8 bases between. This CDR3 is built from 14 residues.

The chain combines TRBV14 with TRBJ2-7; the D gene is possibly TRBD2 (6 bases). The germline gives CDR1 SGHDN, CDR2 FVKESK. The CDR3 covers 14 residues. V was clipped by 4 bases and J by 6 bases, with 16 bases between them. The CDR3 DNA follows: TGTGCCAGCAGCCTCAGGATTCATAGCGGCGAGCAGTACTTC. Translation gives CASSLRIHSGEQYF. Drawing the rest from reference TRBV14 and TRBJ2-7, the complete variable domain is EAGVTQFPSHSVIEKGQTVTLRCDPISGHDNLYWYRRVMGKEIKFLLHFVKESKQDESGMPNNRFLAERTGGTYSTLKVQPAELEDSGVYFCASSLRIHSGEQYFGPGTRLTVT.

This clone has just one count. The rearrangement joins TRBV6-1 to TRBJ2-3; 7 positions agree with TRBD2. The CDR3 consists of 16 residues. J lost 2 bases, V lost 0 bases, and 5 bases had no gene match. CDR1 is MNHNS, CDR2 SASEGT, per germline. CDR3 loop: CASSEAGGSFTDTQYF. CDR3 in DNA: TGTGCCAGCAGTGAAGCGGGAGGGAGCTTCACAGATACGCAGTATTTT.

This clone was seen only once. This chain connects TRBV7-5 to TRBJ2-7; the DNA was not compared with TRBD1, the D call given in the table. TRBV7-5 is a recognized pseudogene. The length of the CDR3 is 13 residues. Here the CDR3 reads CARSPRVSDEQYF. The CDR3 DNA sequence: TGTGCCAGAAGCCCCAGGGTGTCCGACGAGCAGTACTTC.